Included here is one T cell receptor (beta chain) sequence, with context. Its antigen is still unknown. Base quality data are lacking; no much larger clone is found one base away. TCR CDR3 regions were amplified from genomic DNA by multiplex PCR using the deep immunoSEQ assay. Genomic DNA extracted from each cell subset was distributed evenly over all wells of several immunoSEQ 96-well plates, and each plate served as one replicate. Each replicate PCR for sorted subsets received around 200 ng genomic DNA, equal to about 30,000 T cell genomes. Purified libraries were measured with a Qubit 3.0 fluorometer, size-checked on a Bioanalyzer 2100, and measured again with the KAPA Library Quantification kit. Each immunoSEQ 96-well plate was sequenced on its own single-read 150-cycle Illumina NextSeq 550 flow cell. The authors' analysis ran thus. Because the immunoSEQ output included only junctional sequences and no quality scores, the filtering could not be the same as the filtering used for full-length reads. Sequences were annotated with PyIR, a Python wrapper for IgBLAST v1.9, using IMGT germline references to assign V/J genes and CDR3. Reads were removed for weak V/J assignments (E-value above 1e-6), missing CDR3, stop codons, out-of-frame junctions, or ambiguous translated residues. A V3J clonotype was defined by an identical inferred V gene, J gene, and CDR3 amino acid sequence. Percentage overlap between repertoires was calculated by dividing the number of shared unique clonotypes by the size of the smaller repertoire. Richness of each repertoire was evaluated using RTK rarefaction, the Chao1 estimator, and Recon v2.1 estimates of unobserved clonotypes. For all TCRbeta clonotypes obtained by the gDNA method from several donors, generation probabilities were computed with OLGA. Here the immuneACCESS table is served through TCRdb, limited to in-frame sequences with V and J called. Missing clones are a known gap in these copies; in checked studies unresolved V genes cover under half, and the rest lacks a known reason. Clonal size and the V and J genes are those of that table, whereas D and trimming came from the DNA. Within this sample are 800,000 to 950,000 clones, with about 96% of them counted one time only. About 0.25% of the sample is held by the ten biggest clonotypes.

This sample was included in a study of shared clonotypes between healthy human individuals (dated by TCRdb to 2018 to 2021). Some background on the complete study: Two women and a few men aged 18 to 49 years were included in the cohort. For each donor, CD4 naive and CD4 memory were each given three plates, CD8 naive was given two plates, and CD8 memory was given one plate. To estimate repertoire size and how much clonotypes are shared between individuals, the study performed deep sequencing of blood TCR repertoires from a few healthy adults. Libraries were prepared and TCR repertoires were sequenced by different laboratories using diverse techniques, in order to increase sequencing depth and limit assay-specific biases. Leukapheresis yielded between about 0.85 and 9 billion PBMCs per donor. General study outcomes and caveats: Sampling was restricted to blood, and TCR repertoires in tissue are likely to differ from TCR repertoires in blood. Even with the large sequencing depth, rarefaction of the sorted-subset datasets indicated that sequencing was incomplete. Clonotypes shared by all four sorted-subset donors showed higher generation probabilities than non-shared clonotypes. Estimated clonotype richness was generally larger for naive than for memory subsets. Because the study included a small number of donors, the genetic and exposure-history diversity represented was limited. Across a few donors, approximately 5% of naive CD4, 3.5% of naive CD8, about 2.3% of memory CD4, and under 0.45% of memory CD8 clonotypes were shared. Based on pairwise subsampling, the degree of clonotype sharing among donors was expected to be affected by sequencing depth.

CD8 naive samples were CD45RO-negative cells positively selected for CCR7, giving a CD45RA+CCR7+ population that excluded TemRA cells. The donors were healthy, HIV-negative adults with no recently reported acute infections or vaccinations. Only Caucasian adults living in Nashville, Tennessee, USA were represented among the donors. After blood collection by leukapheresis, PBMCs were isolated using Ficoll-Histopaque density gradient centrifugation and then cryopreserved in the vapor phase of liquid nitrogen. Purity and quantity of every magnetically sorted T cell population were checked by analytical flow cytometry. From each sorted fraction, genomic DNA was isolated and quantified by UV absorbance on a Nanodrop 2000c. V loses 5 bases, J loses 5 bases, and the germline ends lie 16 bases apart. For CDR1 and CDR2, the germline V gene (reference sequence) lists SEHNR and FQNEAQ. The CDR3 runs 14 residues from the cysteine to the phenylalanine. Left in the record is the CDR3 DNA by itself, 42 bases read in frame from the first base.

Here the chain combines TRBV7-9 and TRBJ2-7; the D segment cannot be called with confidence. Sequenced: naive CD8+ T cells sorted from blood. The sample's cell subset or site, from its label and the paper: CD45RA+CCR7+. This TCR came from a man aged 25 to 45 in good health. The CDR3 loop reads CASSLPALKDEQYF. The DNA reads as follows: TGTGCCAGCAGCCTGCCCGCGCTAAAGGACGAGCAGTACTTC. The full variable domain, with segments outside the CDR3 supplied by the reference TRBV7-9 and TRBJ2-7 proteins, appears as DTGVSQNPRHKITKRGQNVTFRCDPISEHNRLYWYRQTLGQGPEFLTYFQNEAQLEKSRLLSDRFSAERPKGSFSTLEIQRTEQGDSAMYLCASSLPALKDEQYFGPGTRLTVT.